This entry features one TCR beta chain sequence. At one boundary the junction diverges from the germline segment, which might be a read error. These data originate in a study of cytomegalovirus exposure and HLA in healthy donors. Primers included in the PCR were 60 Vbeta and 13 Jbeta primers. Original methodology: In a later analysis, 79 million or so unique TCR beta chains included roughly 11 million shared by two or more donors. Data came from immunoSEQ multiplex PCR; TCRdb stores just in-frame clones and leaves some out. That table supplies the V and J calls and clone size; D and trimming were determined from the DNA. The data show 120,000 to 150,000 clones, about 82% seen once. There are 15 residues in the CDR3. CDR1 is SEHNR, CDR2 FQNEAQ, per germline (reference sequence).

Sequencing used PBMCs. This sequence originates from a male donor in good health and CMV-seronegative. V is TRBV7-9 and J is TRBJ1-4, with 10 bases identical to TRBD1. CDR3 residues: CSSSWGQGYSEKLFF. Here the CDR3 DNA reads TGTTCCAGCAGCTGGGGACAGGGGTATTCTGAAAAACTGTTTTTT.